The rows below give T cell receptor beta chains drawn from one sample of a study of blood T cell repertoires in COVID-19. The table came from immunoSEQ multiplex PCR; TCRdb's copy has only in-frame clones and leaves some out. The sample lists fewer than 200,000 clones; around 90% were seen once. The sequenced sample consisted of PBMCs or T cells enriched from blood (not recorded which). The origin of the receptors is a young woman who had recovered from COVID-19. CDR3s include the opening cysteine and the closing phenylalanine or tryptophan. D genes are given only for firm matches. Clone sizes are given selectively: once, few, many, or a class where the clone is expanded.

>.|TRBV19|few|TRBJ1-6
TGTGCCAGTAGTATTGGCGGCTCCTATAATTCACCCCTCCACTTT
CASSIGGSYNSPLHF
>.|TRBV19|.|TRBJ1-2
TGTGCCAGTAGTATCCCGGACGGCTCAGGGGGCTACACCTTC
CASSIPDGSGGYTF
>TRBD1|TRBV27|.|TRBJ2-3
TGTGCCAGCAGTTTAGAACAGGGGGCGAGCACAGATACGCAGTATTTT
CASSLEQGASTDTQYF
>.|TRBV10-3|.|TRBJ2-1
TGTGCCATCACCAATACAGGGGGGGGGCAGCAGTTCTTC
CAITNTGGGQQFF
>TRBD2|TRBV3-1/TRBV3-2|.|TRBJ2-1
TGTGCCAGCAGTTTAACTAGCGGGGGACACAATGAGCAGTTCTTC
CASSLTSGGHNEQFF
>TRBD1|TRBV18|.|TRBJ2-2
TGTGCCAGCTCACGGGACAGGAACACCGGGGAGCTGTTTTTT
CASSRDRNTGELFF
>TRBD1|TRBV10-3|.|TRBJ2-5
TGTGCCATCAGAGAGACAGGGGCGCGGGAGACCCAGTACTTC
CAIRETGARETQYF
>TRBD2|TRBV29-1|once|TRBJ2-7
TGCAGCGTTGGGCTAGCGGGGGTAACAGAGCAGTACTTC
CSVGLAGVTEQYF
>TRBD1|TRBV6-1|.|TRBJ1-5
TGTGCCAGCAGTGGGCTCGGGACAGGGTTTAGTCAGCCCCAGCATTTT
CASSGLGTGFSQPQHF
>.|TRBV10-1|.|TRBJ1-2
TGCGCCAGCAGTGAGTCGAACAGCCGGGGCTACACCTTC
CASSESNSRGYTF
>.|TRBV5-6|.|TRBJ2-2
TGTGCCAGCAGCCCGAACACCGGGGAGCTGTTTTTT
CASSPNTGELFF
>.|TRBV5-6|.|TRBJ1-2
TGTGCCAGCAGCTTGGCCCAGGCGTATGGCTACACCTTC
CASSLAQAYGYTF
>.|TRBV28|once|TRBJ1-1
TGTGCCAGCAGTTTATTTGGCTGGCAAGGGGGGAACACTGAAGCTTTCTTT
CASSLFGWQGGNTEAFF
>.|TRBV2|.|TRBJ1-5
TGTGCCAGCAGCGAGAATCAGCCCCAGCATTTT
CASSENQPQHF
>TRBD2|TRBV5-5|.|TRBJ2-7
TGTGCCAGCAGCTTGAGTAGCGGGAGGACATACGAGCAGTACTTC
CASSLSSGRTYEQYF
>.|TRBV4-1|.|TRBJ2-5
TGCGCCAGCAGCCAACGCACGCGCACAGAAGAGACCCAGTACTTC
CASSQRTRTEETQYF
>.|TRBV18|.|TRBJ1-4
TGTGCCAGCTCACCAGGAGCTAATGAAAAACTGTTTTTT
CASSPGANEKLFF
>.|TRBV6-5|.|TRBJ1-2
TGTGCCAGCACCCATCAGGAGGGCCGGGACTATGGCTACACCTTC
CASTHQEGRDYGYTF
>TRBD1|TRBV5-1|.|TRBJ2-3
TGCGCCAGCAGCTTACGACAGGGGGCGGGGGATACGCAGTATTTT
CASSLRQGAGDTQYF